This T cell receptor (beta chain) was identified during a study of T-cell reconstitution after alpha-beta-depleted transplantation in children. Unique molecular identifiers were incorporated when the TCRbeta library was constructed. TCRdb re-analysed the PCR reads in MiXCR, keeping a single row per CDR3 protein. The sample records about 27,000 distinct CDR3 sequences, roughly 6% being singletons. Unmatched junction bases numbered 10, after V lost 5 bases and J lost 8 bases. Germline values: CDR1 SNHLY, CDR2 FYNNEI. The CDR3 covers 15 residues. Study-wide points: Surviving recipient T cells and thymic progenitors accounted for the high day-60 TCRbeta diversity observed in some patients. T-cell counts and diversity at one year post-transplant came mainly from newly produced T cells.

Ten or more counts support this clonotype. Its specificity is not known. J is TRBJ2-1 and V is TRBV2; 9 bases agree with TRBD2. The input for sequencing was PBMCs, mostly from graft donor cells, taken 180 days after TCRalphabeta/CD19-depleted stem cell transplant. The source is a male patient between 10 and 17 years old who had a stem cell transplant for acute myeloid leukemia, so the T cells may come from the graft donor. CDR3 in amino acids: CASSPLAGPGDEQFF. Written as DNA, the CDR3 is TGTGCCAGCAGTCCCCTAGCGGGGCCGGGGGATGAGCAGTTCTTC.